This section outlines one TCR beta chain sequence together with its context. Germline and junction disagree at one end, which may indicate a read error. The authors ran a second PCR of about 6 to 11 cycles using a sample-barcoded 5' primer and a J-beta primer mix. TCRdb ran MiXCR on the 5' RACE reads and lists one entry per CDR3 protein. Here the sample spans roughly 680,000 distinct CDR3 sequences, 52% being singletons. The sample originates from a study of blood T cells in healthy people across ages. Whole-study context: Template switching captured about one barcoded beta molecule per two T cells.

The CDR3 length is 15 residues. Material for sequencing was blood. This chain uses TRBV12-3 or TRBV12-4 with TRBJ2-5, with 10 bases fitting TRBD2. The receptor comes from a woman aged 80 or over in good health. The CDR3 DNA sequence: TGTGTCAGCAGCCCGGGACTAGCGAGGTCAGAGACCCAGTACTTC. This gives the protein CVSSPGLARSETQYF.